Below, one T cell receptor beta chain is given with its context. Antigen: not known. This specimen comes from a study of cytomegalovirus exposure and HLA in healthy donors. Points from the study as a whole: In a later analysis, several top co-occurrence clusters appeared linked to parvovirus B19, influenza, CMV and Epstein-Barr virus. Indistinguishable V segments, including TRBV6-2 and TRBV6-3, were excluded.

This CDR3 spans 12 amino acids. V lost 6 bases and J 5 bases, leaving 10 bases between the germline ends. In germline, CDR1 is MNHNS, CDR2 SASEGT. Researchers ran the PCR with 60 Vbeta and 13 Jbeta primers. Clones were sequenced by immunoSEQ multiplex PCR, and TCRdb holds only the in-frame ones, with some missing. Of about 43,000 clones listed, roughly 51% were seen once; the top ten hold about 6.3%. Healthy bone marrow donors supplied every sample. This sequence joins TRBV6-1 and TRBJ1-2; the D is unclear. The sequenced sample was PBMCs. This receptor was identified in a man between 60 and 70 years old in good health and CMV-seronegative. CDR3 region: CASSDQEYGYTF. The DNA of the CDR3 is TGTGCCAGCAGCGATCAAGAGTATGGCTACACCTTC.